This record covers a single TCR beta chain. As yet, its antigen is unknown. At one end the junction does not follow the germline gene, possibly because of a read error. The germline V gene has CDR1 SSHAT and CDR2 FNYEAQ (reference sequence). CDR3 length: 16 residues. The sample is drawn from a study of cytomegalovirus exposure and HLA in healthy donors. Whole-study findings and limits: CMV antigen specificity of three CMV-associated chains was confirmed in vitro. Analyzed later, most CMV-associated TCR beta chains appeared HLA-restricted. The sole available immune exposure information was CMV serostatus.

The PCR employed 60 Vbeta primers together with 13 Jbeta primers. Profiled with immunoSEQ multiplex PCR; TCRdb holds only in-frame clones, not every one. The table shows nearly 300,000 clones, with 75% to 90% occurring only once. The TCR sequence derives from a man aged 35-49 years in good health and CMV-seropositive. The chain joins TRBV7-7 to TRBJ2-2; possible D gene TRBD2, 6 bases. The sample was PBMCs. CDR3 amino acids: CASSLALGLYTGELFF. The CDR3 DNA sequence: TGTGCTAGCAGCTTAGCCCTGGGACTTTACACCGGGGAGCTGTTTTTT.